This T cell receptor (beta chain) was found in a study of Graves' ophthalmopathy and Graves' hyperthyroidism. This clonotype was counted many times. Amplifying from RNA transcripts, the study obtained TCR beta CDR3 regions. The workflow started with a first-round RT-PCR run with HTBI primers and then moved on to a second-round multiplex PCR. MiXCR, applied by TCRdb to the multiplex PCR reads, yields one record per CDR3 protein. This table has 300,000 to 400,000 distinct CDR3 sequences, roughly 17% appearing once. The germline gives CDR1 GTSNPN, CDR2 SVGIG (reference sequence). The CDR3 covers 13 residues. Trimming left V 1 base short and J 4 bases short, with 8 bases between. By definition, stable hyperthyroidism involved no ophthalmopathy within 18 months of follow-up. Patients were diagnosed from clinical symptoms, serum thyroxine, TRAb, thyroid ultrasound and orbital computed tomography.

This chain uses TRBV30 with TRBJ1-5, with TRBD1 as a possible D gene (5 bases). This clonotype was obtained from an adult woman with stable Graves' hyperthyroidism. Material for sequencing was peripheral blood. CDR3 amino acids: CAWSGTSNQPQHF. CDR3 in DNA: TGTGCCTGGAGTGGGACATCAAATCAGCCCCAGCATTTT.